This T cell receptor beta chain was sequenced during a study of T cells in Graves' hyperthyroidism and ophthalmopathy. The CDR3 runs 15 residues. The V end was cut by 3 bases, the J end by 7 bases, with 16 bases between. Germline CDR1 and CDR2: LNHDA and SQIVND (reference sequence). This sample holds PBMCs from under 11 ml fresh peripheral blood. There were TCR beta CDR3 regions amplified from RNA transcripts. Carried out on the TCR CDR3, a first-round RT-PCR used the HTBI primer set. TCRdb re-called the multiplex PCR reads through MiXCR, storing one row per CDR3 protein. The data contain hundreds of thousands of distinct CDR3 sequences, 35% to 40% of them seen just once; the ten biggest clones take up 7.5% to 9.5%. General study points: Classification by a 13 V-J model distinguished ophthalmopathy from stable hyperthyroidism.

As concerns this clonotype: Its antigen is as yet unknown.

This receptor was taken from a young man with Graves' hyperthyroidism. What was sequenced was blood. The chain employs TRBV19 and TRBJ1-5; perhaps TRBD1 as D (6 bases). CDR3 nucleotides: TGTGCCAGTAGTATTTGGGGACAAGGTGGACAGCCCCAGCATTTT. As protein: CASSIWGQGGQPQHF. The whole variable domain, filled in from reference TRBV19 and TRBJ1-5, reads DGGITQSPKYLFRKEGQNVTLSCEQNLNHDAMYWYRQDPGQGLRLIYYSQIVNDFQKGDIAEGYSVSREKKESFPLTVTSAQKNPTAFYLCASSIWGQGGQPQHFGDGTRLSIL.